This T cell receptor beta chain originates from a study of CD8 T cells in Susac syndrome. Reverse transcription of about 0.45 to 1 ug RNA was carried out with random hexamers. An immunoSEQ multiplex PCR generated amplified TCR beta CDR3 products spanning 54 Vbeta and 13 Jbeta. TCRdb reanalysed the immunoSEQ multiplex PCR reads using MiXCR and keeps one entry per CDR3 protein. The repertoire has some 150,000 distinct CDR3 sequences, 85% to 95% of them found once; the top ten carry 0.2% to 0.25%. CDR3 length equals 13 residues. V lost 5 bases to trimming and J lost 8 bases, with 13 bases between them. Sequencing of TCR beta, carried out with a high-throughput approach, was applied to CD8+ and CD4+ T cells from the blood. The multiple sclerosis controls were treatment-naive patients, and their relapsing-remitting disease was stable or active. Isolation of CD8+ and CD4+ T cells was performed negatively, whereas enrichment of TEMRA cells was done by FACS.

The receptor was isolated from a human donor with multiple sclerosis. The rearrangement links TRBV12-3 or TRBV12-4 to TRBJ2-1, with a weak D call TRBD2 (5 bases). Sequencing input: CD8+ T cells from PBMCs. The CDR3 DNA sequence: TGTGCCAGCAGTGGGCTGCCGGAGGATGAGCAGTTCTTC. Its translation is CASSGLPEDEQFF.